This T cell receptor (beta chain) appears in the sequencing data of a study of cytomegalovirus exposure and HLA in healthy donors. Study-level information: A prior study identified 110 million or so unique TCR beta sequences from some 200 million T cells.

Study results and caveats: Later work found that TCR association rates differed between HLA loci; DRB1 had the most and HLA-C the fewest.

The study ran its PCR with 60 Vbeta and 13 Jbeta primers. Original processing notes: Unique TCR beta chains numbered approximately 80 million in a later analysis, with roughly 11 million shared. Sequencing was performed with immunoSEQ multiplex PCR; in TCRdb, only in-frame clones are kept and a portion is missing. V and J calls plus clone size are reproduced from that table; the DNA served to infer D and trimming. The sample holds 150,000 to 200,000 clones, about 81% seen once. To note about this clone: The target antigen is unknown.

Material: PBMCs. The TCR sequence derives from a girl aged 5-17 years in good health and CMV-seropositive.

The CDR3 DNA is TGTGCCAGCTACGACAGGGGAGATGGCTACACCTTC. Residues: CASYDRGDGYTF. The chain has TRBV18 and TRBJ1-2; 8 positions match TRBD1. Germline V gene sequence: CDR1 KGHSH, CDR2 LQKENI. Trimming removed 7 bases from V and 6 bases from J; junction bases left unmatched: 4. This CDR3 is built from 12 residues.